The rows below give T cell receptor beta chains drawn from one sample of a study of T cell responses to AZD1222 COVID-19 vaccine. Measured with immunoSEQ multiplex PCR; TCRdb has only the in-frame clones, and not every one. Among roughly 140,000 clones listed, 75% to 95% were seen once. Sequencing was performed on peripheral blood, taken 28 days after the second AZD1222 dose. The receptors originated from an adult who received the AZD1222 COVID-19 vaccine. CDR3s include the opening cysteine and the closing phenylalanine or tryptophan. The D gene is left open where the match is weak. Expanded clones are given a class, and other clones once, few, many or no size at all.

TRBJ2-3,TRBV24-1,.,.,CATARSTDTQYF,TGTGCCACCGCCCGGAGCACAGATACGCAGTATTTT
TRBJ2-3,TRBV7-9,.,.,CASADGISTDTQYF,TGTGCCAGCGCAGACGGCATAAGCACAGATACGCAGTATTTT
TRBJ1-1,TRBV27,once,.,CASRPWPGSGTEAFF,TGTGCCAGCAGGCCCTGGCCCGGATCTGGCACTGAAGCTTTCTTT
TRBJ2-5,TRBV11-3,.,.,CASSSEGGTGTQYF,TGTGCCAGCAGCTCCGAGGGGGGGACCGGGACCCAGTACTTC
TRBJ1-1,TRBV7-9,once,.,CASTSGFGATEAFF,TGTGCCAGCACCTCGGGCTTTGGGGCCACTGAAGCTTTCTTT
TRBJ2-3,TRBV20-1,.,.,CSGTTDTQYF,TGCAGTGGGACCACAGATACGCAGTATTTT
TRBJ2-2,TRBV5-1,.,.,CASSLGPSLTNTGELFF,TGCGCCAGCAGCTTGGGTCCGTCCCTGACGAACACCGGGGAGCTGTTTTTT
TRBJ2-7,TRBV6-6,once,.,CASSYSEDGYEQYF,TGTGCCAGCAGTTACTCGGAGGACGGGTACGAGCAGTACTTC
TRBJ1-6,TRBV5-4,few,.,CASSRAGSGSPLHF,TGTGCCAGCAGCCGTGCGGGGTCAGGGTCACCCCTCCACTTT
TRBJ1-6,TRBV4-1,many,.,CASSQDLPGGSPLHF,TGCGCCAGCAGCCAAGATCTGCCGGGCGGTTCACCCCTCCACTTT
TRBJ1-1,TRBV6-5,.,TRBD1,CASLAPGQPEAFF,TGTGCCAGCCTAGCCCCGGGACAGCCTGAAGCTTTCTTT
TRBJ1-4,TRBV29-1,.,.,CSAASGPNEKLFF,TGCAGCGCCGCTAGTGGACCTAATGAAAAACTGTTTTTT
TRBJ2-3,TRBV20-1,.,.,CSASPAGLRTDTQYF,TGCAGTGCTAGTCCCGCTGGGCTTCGCACAGATACGCAGTATTTT
TRBJ2-1,TRBV5-1,once,TRBD1,CASSLAAGTGVNNEQFF,TGCGCCAGCAGCTTGGCGGCTGGGACAGGGGTAAACAATGAGCAGTTCTTC
TRBJ1-2,TRBV6-5,.,.,CASSYPGTEGYTF,TGTGCCAGCAGTTACCCGGGGACGGAGGGCTACACCTTC
TRBJ1-2,TRBV14,few,.,CASSPRRGDGYTF,TGTGCCAGCAGCCCGCGCCGGGGCGACGGCTACACCTTC
TRBJ2-2,TRBV5-1,.,.,CASRDELNTGELFF,TGCGCCAGCAGAGATGAGCTCAACACCGGGGAGCTGTTTTTT
TRBJ2-2,TRBV7-6,.,.,CASSEAQGGTGELFF,TGTGCCAGCAGCGAGGCTCAGGGGGGCACCGGGGAGCTGTTTTTT
TRBJ2-7,TRBV2,.,.,CASSEDGRVMEYEQYF,TGTGCCAGCAGTGAAGATGGACGGGTTATGGAGTACGAGCAGTACTTC
TRBJ2-3,TRBV3-1/TRBV3-2,.,TRBD2,CASSQDPITSGRALSLPDTQYF,TGTGCCAGCAGCCAAGATCCTATAACTAGCGGGAGGGCCCTTTCCCTTCCAGATACGCAGTATTTT
TRBJ1-2,TRBV23-1,.,.,CASSQSIDTNYGYTF,TGCGCCAGCAGTCAATCGATCGACACGAACTATGGCTACACCTTC
TRBJ2-5,TRBV30,once,.,CAWSSSEEGQYF,TGTGCCTGGAGTTCCTCGGAGGAGGGGCAGTACTTC
TRBJ1-3,TRBV16,.,TRBD1,CASSQDRAGTIYF,TGTGCCAGCAGCCAAGACAGGGCCGGCACCATATATTTT
TRBJ1-2,TRBV5-1,once,.,CASSFGGTGNYGYTF,TGCGCCAGCAGCTTTGGCGGGACTGGCAACTATGGCTACACCTTC
TRBJ1-1,TRBV24-1,.,.,CATSDLGKVNTEAFF,TGTGCCACCAGTGATTTGGGAAAGGTGAACACTGAAGCTTTCTTT
TRBJ1-5,TRBV19,.,.,CASSIGVSNQPQHF,TGTGCCAGTAGTATAGGGGTAAGTAATCAGCCCCAGCATTTT
TRBJ1-2,TRBV5-1,.,TRBD1,CASSSGTGDGYTF,TGCGCCAGCAGCTCCGGGACAGGGGATGGCTACACCTTC
TRBJ2-6,TRBV7-2,once,TRBD2,CASSWGGSGANVLTF,TGTGCCAGCAGCTGGGGGGGGTCTGGGGCCAACGTCCTGACTTTC
TRBJ1-3,TRBV6-5,.,.,CASSRPRGNTIYF,TGTGCCAGCAGCCGGCCCAGGGGAAACACCATATATTTT
TRBJ1-3,TRBV7-9,.,.,CASSLGQGENTIYF,TGTGCCAGCAGCTTAGGGCAGGGTGAAAACACCATATATTTT
TRBJ2-7,TRBV7-2,.,TRBD1,CASGQGYEQYF,TGTGCCAGCGGACAGGGCTACGAGCAGTACTTC
TRBJ1-2,TRBV5-1,.,TRBD1,CASSLAADRGRLYYGYTF,TGCGCCAGCAGCTTGGCGGCGGACAGGGGGCGGCTGTACTATGGCTACACCTTC
TRBJ2-7,TRBV6-5,.,TRBD1,CASSYSGDSSYEQYF,TGTGCCAGCAGTTACTCGGGGGACAGCTCCTACGAGCAGTACTTC
TRBJ2-3,TRBV21-1,.,.,CASSKEASGRATDTQYF,TGTGCCAGCAGCAAAGAAGCTAGCGGGAGGGCCACGGATACGCAGTATTTT
TRBJ2-1,TRBV4-1,.,TRBD2,CASITNPAGALGEQFF,TGCGCCAGCATCACCAACCCCGCGGGAGCCCTCGGAGAGCAGTTCTTC
TRBJ2-1,TRBV29-1,once,.,CSVGVVGEYNEQFF,TGCAGCGTTGGGGTAGTTGGGGAATACAATGAGCAGTTCTTC
TRBJ1-2,TRBV13,.,.,CASSLGSLPGYTF,TGTGCCAGCAGCTTAGGTTCTCTCCCAGGCTACACCTTC
TRBJ2-1,TRBV6-5,.,.,CASSYYKDSPNEQFF,TGTGCCAGCAGTTACTATAAGGACTCGCCTAATGAGCAGTTCTTC
TRBJ1-6,TRBV28,once,.,CASSSTTSSYNSPLHF,TGTGCCAGCAGTTCGACGACGAGCTCCTATAATTCACCCCTCCACTTT
TRBJ2-7,TRBV5-6,once,.,CASSTPGESYEQYF,TGTGCCAGCAGCACCCCGGGCGAATCCTACGAGCAGTACTTC
TRBJ2-6,TRBV18,.,.,CASSRTSGSGANVLTF,TGTGCCAGCTCACGGACTTCGGGTTCTGGGGCCAACGTCCTGACTTTC
TRBJ1-1,TRBV19,.,.,CASSIDTGIKAEAFF,TGTGCCAGTAGTATAGACACAGGGATAAAGGCCGAAGCTTTCTTT
TRBJ1-2,TRBV11-2,.,TRBD1,CASSQGTDTNYGYTF,TGTGCCAGCAGCCAGGGGACAGATACTAACTATGGCTACACCTTC
TRBJ1-3,TRBV12-5,.,TRBD1,CASGLLLGQGSGNTIYF,TGTGCTAGTGGTTTGTTGCTGGGACAGGGCTCTGGAAACACCATATATTTT
TRBJ2-1,TRBV24-1,once,TRBD2,CATSDPNEREGIHEQFF,TGTGCCACCAGTGATCCGAACGAGCGGGAGGGCATCCATGAGCAGTTCTTC
TRBJ1-5,TRBV9,.,.,CASSPGGNQPQHF,TGTGCCAGCAGCCCGGGGGGCAATCAGCCCCAGCATTTT
TRBJ2-7,TRBV19,.,.,CASSIEGGGTYEQYF,TGTGCCAGTAGTATAGAAGGTGGAGGGACCTACGAGCAGTACTTC
TRBJ2-7,TRBV5-4,.,TRBD2,CASSVTSGASYEQYF,TGTGCCAGCAGCGTGACTAGCGGGGCCTCCTACGAGCAGTACTTC
TRBJ2-7,TRBV12-3/TRBV12-4,once,.,CAISRQGIYEQYF,TGTGCCATCTCCCGGCAGGGTATATACGAGCAGTACTTC
TRBJ2-7,TRBV19,.,TRBD2,CASSISAGSTYEQYF,TGTGCCAGTAGTATTTCAGCGGGATCAACCTACGAGCAGTACTTC
TRBJ1-5,TRBV2,.,TRBD1,CASSGGRDRLPNQPQHF,TGTGCCAGCAGTGGGGGCCGGGACAGGCTACCCAATCAGCCCCAGCATTTT